One and the same sample provided the 25 T cell receptor beta chains below, sequenced in a study of blood T cell repertoires in COVID-19. Only in-frame clones appear in the TCRdb table, and some are missing; sequencing was by immunoSEQ multiplex PCR. This table has around 150,000 clones, 80% to 90% appearing once. Sequencing input: peripheral blood. The origin of the receptors is a man aged 60 to 75 with active or convalescent COVID-19.

The rearrangement uses TRBV2 and TRBJ2-1, with 7 bases matching TRBD1. Germline CDR1 is SNHLY and CDR2 is FYNNEI. This CDR3 has 12 residues. V was clipped by 7 bases and J by 4 bases; unmatched bases: 1. CDR3 sequence reads: CASKGQYNEQFF. DNA for the CDR3: TGTGCCAGCAAGGGACAGTACAATGAGCAGTTCTTC.

The gene calls are TRBV5-1 and TRBJ2-7; 9 positions agree with TRBD1. CDR1 and CDR2 (germline): SGHRS, YFSETQ. After removal of 0 bases from V and 1 base from J, the junction contained 2 bases not matched to a gene. This CDR3 region has 15 residues. The CDR3 DNA reads TGCGCCAGCAGCTTGGGACAGGGGGTGTCCTACGAGCAGTACTTC. Its translation: CASSLGQGVSYEQYF.

The rearrangement joins TRBV4-2 to TRBJ1-3; 7 bases agree with TRBD1. CDR3 length equals 15 residues. Germline lookup yields CDR1 LGHNA and CDR2 YNFKEQ. V dropped 4 bases and J dropped 4; count of bases not matched to a gene: 7. The CDR3 DNA sequence: TGTGCCAGCAGCCCGGACAGGTATGCGGGAAACACCATATATTTT. This codes for CASSPDRYAGNTIYF.

This sequence joins TRBV7-2 and TRBJ1-1; D is perhaps TRBD1 (6 bases). With 2 bases removed from V and 10 bases from J, the gap between germline ends came to 14 bases. This CDR3 is built from 13 residues. CDR1 SGHTA and CDR2 FQGNSA come from the germline V gene. In nucleotides, the CDR3 is TGTGCCAGCAGCTTAACAGTCAGGGGCCCAGCTTTCTTT. Residues: CASSLTVRGPAFF.

The chain employs TRBV6-5 and TRBJ1-4, with TRBD1 matching over 8 bases. This CDR3 comprises 15 residues. Per the germline V gene, CDR1 is MNHEY and CDR2 is SVGAGI. V trimming: 4 bases; J trimming: 7 bases; junction bases outside the gene matches: 8. The CDR3 sequence: CASSSRGLSGEKLFF. CDR3 nucleotides: TGTGCCAGCAGTTCCAGGGGGCTTTCGGGTGAAAAACTGTTTTTT.

The V call is TRBV4-2, the J call TRBJ2-1; 10 nucleotides agree with TRBD1. The CDR3 runs 17 residues. Germline-derived CDR1 and CDR2 are LGHNA and YNFKEQ. V trimming: 3 bases; J trimming: 7 bases; junction bases outside the gene matches: 12. The DNA of the CDR3 is TGTGCCAGCAGCCAGGACGCCGGGACAGGGGTTCGGAATGAGCAGTTCTTC. Residues: CASSQDAGTGVRNEQFF.

The chain employs TRBV9 and TRBJ2-2; TRBD1 matches 9 bases. The CDR3 extends over 14 amino acids. Looked up from germline, CDR1 is SGDLS and CDR2 is YYNGEE. Trimming cost V 3 bases and J 7 bases; bases outside gene matches: 4. The CDR3 nucleotides read TGTGCCAGCAGCGCACAGGGGGCTGTCGGGGAGCTGTTTTTT. It codes for CASSAQGAVGELFF.

J is TRBJ2-7 and V is TRBV5-1; 9 bases agree with TRBD1. Trimming at V came to 2 bases and at J to 7 bases, leaving 7 bases not matched to a gene. The CDR3 length is 14 residues. Germline V gene data show CDR1 as SGHRS and CDR2 as YFSETQ. The CDR3 nucleotides read TGCGCCAGCAGCTTAACAGGGGGCTCAAAAGAGCAGTACTTC. It is translated as CASSLTGGSKEQYF.

The chain joins TRBV28 to TRBJ1-1; D remains unclear. V lost 5 bases, J lost 1 base, and 11 bases lay in between. CDR3 length equals 14 residues. Germline V CDR1 and CDR2: MDHEN, SYDVKM. The DNA of the CDR3 is TGTGCCAGCAGTCCAGATACAGCGAACACTGAAGCTTTCTTT. It codes for CASSPDTANTEAFF.

The V and J genes are TRBV28 and TRBJ2-7, with unresolved D. There are 15 residues in the CDR3. V lost 2 bases to trimming and J lost 0 bases, with 11 bases between them. The germline V gene encodes CDR1 MDHEN and CDR2 SYDVKM. This chain's CDR3 is CASSLVAANSYEQYF. CDR3 DNA sequence: TGTGCCAGCAGTTTAGTTGCGGCTAACTCCTACGAGCAGTACTTC. Looking up the rest from reference TRBV28 and TRBJ2-7 gives the full variable domain: DVKVTQSSRYLVKRTGEKVFLECVQDMDHENMFWYRQDPGLGLRLIYFSYDVKMKEKGDIPEGYSVSREKKERFSLILESASTNQTSMYLCASSLVAANSYEQYFGPGTRLTVT.

J is TRBJ2-7 and V is TRBV28; 7 bases are shared with TRBD2. V lost 6 bases and J lost 3; bases outside the gene matches: 11. This CDR3 is built from 15 residues. Germline CDR1 is MDHEN and CDR2 is SYDVKM. For the CDR3, the DNA is TGTGCCAGCAGCTCTAGACTAGCTTACAACTACGAGCAGTACTTC. Translated, it gives CASSSRLAYNYEQYF.

This chain uses TRBV19 with TRBJ2-7; TRBD2 agrees at 11 bases. V was clipped by 3 bases and J by 3 bases; unmatched bases: 10. Germline assignment: CDR1 LNHDA and CDR2 SQIVND (reference sequence). The CDR3 length is 17 residues. CDR3: CASSIPGPLAGVYEQYF. The CDR3 nucleotides are TGTGCCAGTAGTATCCCGGGCCCACTAGCGGGAGTCTACGAGCAGTACTTC.

This clone was counted a single time. The chain uses TRBV12-3 or TRBV12-4 and TRBJ2-7; D is unresolved. This CDR3 contains 11 residues. V lost 3 bases and J lost 6, with 6 bases in between. The CDR3 nucleotides read TGTGCCAGCAGTTTGAACATCGAGCAGTACTTC. It encodes CASSLNIEQYF.

The J gene is TRBJ1-4, the V gene TRBV19, with D unresolved. Trimming left V 3 bases short and J 0 bases short, with 5 bases between. The CDR3 has 14 amino acids. Germline V lookup: CDR1 LNHDA, CDR2 SQIVND (reference sequence). This chain's CDR3 is CASSITATNEKLFF. CDR3 in DNA: TGTGCCAGTAGTATTACGGCAACTAATGAAAAACTGTTTTTT.

V gene TRBV5-1 combines with J gene TRBJ2-7; 7 positions agree with TRBD1. Germline V CDR1 and CDR2: SGHRS, YFSETQ. The CDR3 length is 14 residues. V lost 4 bases to trimming and J lost 2 bases; unmatched junction nucleotides: 6. This CDR3 is CASSPGQVPYEQYF. DNA for the CDR3: TGCGCCAGCAGCCCTGGACAGGTCCCCTACGAGCAGTACTTC.

The CDR3 region has the DNA TGTGCCAGCAGTTTGATGAGGGAAAAACTGTTTTTT. It codes for CASSLMREKLFF. The rearrangement joins TRBV28 to TRBJ1-4, with D unclear. CDR3 length equals 12 residues. Per the germline V gene, CDR1 is MDHEN and CDR2 is SYDVKM. V was cut by 3 bases and J by 8 bases, with 7 bases left in between.

The J gene is TRBJ2-5, the V gene TRBV24-1; maybe TRBD1 (7 bases). The CDR3 is 19 residues long. The germline gives CDR1 KGHDR, CDR2 SFDVKD. Trimming took 0 bases from V and 1 from J, leaving 20 bases between them. This CDR3 reads CATSDLEVRDRRPQETQYF. In DNA form, the CDR3 reads TGTGCCACCAGTGATTTGGAGGTGCGGGACAGAAGGCCCCAAGAGACCCAGTACTTC.

The J gene is TRBJ2-1, the V gene TRBV5-1; 7 positions agree with TRBD2. V was clipped by 4 bases and J by 0 bases; unmatched bases: 7. The CDR3 is made up of 16 amino acids. Germline assignment: CDR1 SGHRS and CDR2 YFSETQ. The CDR3: CASSLTGTNSYNEQFF. The CDR3 bases are TGCGCCAGCAGCCTCACCGGGACTAACTCCTACAATGAGCAGTTCTTC.

The gene calls are TRBV5-6 and TRBJ1-6; TRBD1 matches 7 bases. Germline loops: CDR1 SGHDT, CDR2 YYEEEE. The CDR3 is 15 amino acids. With V trimmed by 4 bases and J by 7 bases, 8 bases remained unmatched. The CDR3 DNA reads as TGTGCCAGCAGCCTCCTGACAGGGATCAATTCACCCCTCCACTTT. This encodes CASSLLTGINSPLHF.

The count of this clone is one. The rearrangement links TRBV27 to TRBJ1-5; 8 bases are a match to TRBD1. Germline V gene data show CDR1 as MNHEY and CDR2 as SMNVEV (reference sequence). The V segment lost 0 bases and the J segment 5 bases; nucleotides outside the gene matches: 6. CDR3 length equals 16 residues. Here the CDR3 DNA reads TGTGCCAGCAGTTTATCGCCAGGGGGCTTTGATCAGCCCCAGCATTTT. The encoded protein is CASSLSPGGFDQPQHF.

The chain couples TRBV5-8 to TRBJ1-1, with 7 bases identical to TRBD1. CDR1 SGHTS and CDR2 YDEGEE come from the germline V gene. Unmatched junction bases numbered 10, after V lost 1 base and J lost 10 bases. This CDR3 has 14 amino acids. CDR3 protein: CASSLIGQVVSAFF. The DNA of the CDR3 is TGTGCCAGCAGCTTGATTGGACAGGTAGTGTCAGCTTTCTTT.

A single count supports this clone. The genes are TRBV7-2 and TRBJ2-2; D is ambiguous. The germline V and J ends were trimmed by 1 base and 2 bases, with 8 bases remaining between them. Looked up from germline, CDR1 is SGHTA and CDR2 is FQGNSA. The CDR3 runs to 15 residues. CDR3 coding DNA: TGTGCCAGCAGCTTAGATCGGAGAAACACCGGGGAGCTGTTTTTT. It translates to CASSLDRRNTGELFF.

The V and J genes are TRBV28 and TRBJ2-5, with 8 bases matching TRBD1. The V gene end was trimmed by 8 bases and the J gene end by 4 bases; junction bases not matched to a gene: 6. The CDR3 is made up of 13 amino acids. CDR1 is MDHEN, CDR2 SYDVKM, per germline. CDR3 in DNA: TGTGCCAGCCTTAGGACAGGGAGAGAGACCCAGTACTTC. Its translation is CASLRTGRETQYF. The whole variable domain, filled in from reference TRBV28 and TRBJ2-5, reads DVKVTQSSRYLVKRTGEKVFLECVQDMDHENMFWYRQDPGLGLRLIYFSYDVKMKEKGDIPEGYSVSREKKERFSLILESASTNQTSMYLCASLRTGRETQYFGPGTRLLVL.

In nucleotides, the CDR3 is TGTGCCAGCAGCTTAGCGAGCGGCCCCAGTGTCCAGTACTTC. It yields the protein CASSLASGPSVQYF. V and J are TRBV11-2 and TRBJ2-5; D perhaps matches TRBD2 (5 bases). The CDR3 covers 14 residues. The V and J ends lost 1 base and 10 bases respectively, with 16 bases between them. From germline, CDR1 is SGHAT and CDR2 FQNNGV.

V usage is TRBV5-4 and J usage is TRBJ2-2, with 10 bases lining up with TRBD2. Trimming at V came to 4 bases and at J to 4 bases, leaving 7 bases not matched to a gene. CDR1 is SGHNT and CDR2 is YYREEE in the germline V gene (reference sequence). The CDR3 runs 16 residues. CDR3 protein: CASSEPGTSVTGELFF. The CDR3 DNA reads as TGTGCCAGCAGCGAACCCGGGACTAGCGTCACCGGGGAGCTGTTTTTT.